This TCR beta chain comes out of a study of blood T cell repertoires in COVID-19. Study summary: Spain, Italy and the United States supplied samples that represented acute and convalescent COVID-19. Sample material is recorded as cDNA or gDNA derived from T cells, B-cell-depleted T cells, or PBMCs.

The V gene lost 5 bases and the J gene lost 5 bases, with 12 bases spanning the gap. The CDR3 is 14 residues long. In germline, CDR1 is SGHAT, CDR2 FQNNGV. Study processing details: Scientists estimated how many nucleated cells there were by amplifying reference gene primers. Sequencing used immunoSEQ multiplex PCR; TCRdb keeps in-frame clones, though not all of them. That table furnishes V, J and clone size, whereas the DNA furnished D and trimming. The table lists 250,000 to 300,000 clones, 88% of them singletons. Sequencing was done on a sample of peripheral blood. The chain has TRBV11-2 and TRBJ2-2; D may be TRBD1 (6 bases). This TCR was sampled from a woman aged 35 to 49 who had recovered from COVID-19. CDR3 region: CASSPGTPTGELFF. In DNA, the CDR3 is TGTGCCAGCAGCCCCGGGACACCGACCGGGGAGCTGTTTTTT.